Below, 5 T cell receptor beta chains from the same sample are listed, as sequenced in a study of OX40 agonist ivuxolimab in advanced cancers. TCRdb keeps only in-frame clones here, not all; method: immunoSEQ multiplex PCR. The table lists 90,000 to 100,000 clones, about 88% of them singletons, with 0.82% in the top ten. The source material was CD4+ or CD8+ T cells sorted from blood, sampled in a trial of the OX40 agonist ivuxolimab. These receptors were taken from an adult with an advanced solid tumor such as melanoma, head and neck, liver or kidney cancer.

The gene calls are TRBV13 and TRBJ2-3, with 11 bases aligning to TRBD2. Germline values: CDR1 PRHDT, CDR2 FYEKMQ (reference sequence). The length of the CDR3 is 15 residues. The junction had 6 bases not matched to a gene; V was cut back by 8 bases and J by 2 bases. This CDR3 reads CASYEGLADTDTQYF. The CDR3 DNA reads as TGTGCCAGCTATGAGGGACTAGCGGACACAGATACGCAGTATTTT.

V and J are TRBV4-1 and TRBJ2-2; 8 bases agree with TRBD2. The CDR3 extends over 15 amino acids. The germline V gene encodes CDR1 MGHRA and CDR2 YSYEKL. The V and J ends lost 7 bases and 4 bases, in that order; junction bases with no gene match: 8. The CDR3 protein is CASKPGGRGTGELFF. CDR3 in DNA: TGCGCCAGCAAACCGGGAGGGCGCGGCACCGGGGAGCTGTTTTTT.

This clone came up once. The gene calls are TRBV30 and TRBJ1-2, with D possibly TRBD1 on 5 matching bases. V was cut by 4 bases and J by 7 bases, with 19 bases left in between. Germline-derived CDR1 and CDR2 are GTSNPN and SVGIG (reference sequence). The CDR3 has 14 amino acids. CDR3 region: CAWIFAQGRGGYTF. The CDR3 DNA is TGTGCCTGGATTTTCGCCCAGGGTAGGGGTGGCTACACCTTC.

V and J are TRBV4-2 and TRBJ1-2, with 8 nucleotides matching TRBD1. CDR3 length equals 15 residues. CDR1 is LGHNA and CDR2 is YNFKEQ in the germline V gene. J was trimmed by 5 bases and V by 5 bases; bases with no gene match: 10. The CDR3 spells CASSVAGTGEYGYTF. The CDR3 DNA follows: TGTGCCAGCAGCGTCGCGGGGACAGGTGAATATGGCTACACCTTC.

Worth noting for this clone: This specimen includes other DNA sequences encoding the same CDR3. This chain connects TRBV18 to TRBJ2-3; a weak D match, TRBD1 (6 bases). This CDR3 contains 14 residues. V was cut by 3 bases and J by 0 bases, with 7 bases left in between. From germline, CDR1 is KGHSH and CDR2 LQKENI. The DNA of the CDR3 is TGTGCCAGCTCACCGGGACAAAGCACAGATACGCAGTATTTT. Translation gives CASSPGQSTDTQYF.